This TCR beta chain was recovered during a study of blood T cell repertoires in COVID-19 (dated by TCRdb to about 2020). About the study as a whole: The collaborator samples originated in the United States, Italy and Spain and spanned the acute and convalescent phases of COVID-19. The material from the prospective study consisted of cDNA or gDNA derived from T cells, B-cell-depleted T cells, or PBMCs. Subjects who had been exposed to COVID-19, were actively infected with it, or had recovered from it provided the deeply sampled blood TCRbeta repertoires that made up the dataset. A freely available public database, intended as a resource for researchers studying the immune response to SARS-CoV-2, is where the repertoires were released. Samples came from the ongoing ImmuneRACE study (first 160 participants) plus 1,254 subjects from 6 global collaborators. A de-identified subject ID, COVID-19 status, age in years and sex were almost always included in the sample metadata. Where HLA class I and class II types were available, the types were taken from metadata supplied by the sample provider, not from assay-based typing. What the research found in general, with its limitations: The quantity of clinical and demographic metadata differed by source and by participant and was supplied without curation.

The immunoSEQ Assay, a bias-controlled multiplex PCR, was used to amplify TCRbeta CDR3 regions from genomic DNA. As for the original processing: Nucleated cell counts per sample were estimated from amplification of reference gene primers within the assay. To quantify the absolute abundance of each unique TCRbeta CDR3 rearrangement, sequence reads were collapsed and filtered. Productive Simpson clonality was computed per sample as the square root of Simpson's diversity index over productive rearrangements. Sourced from immuneACCESS, this table was stored by TCRdb with only in-frame sequences that have V and J called. A share of the clones is absent; for the studies checked, an unresolved V gene accounts for under half, and the remainder has no known explanation. V, J and clone size are those of that table, while D and trimming were read from the DNA. In this sample the table shows approximately 220,000 clones, approximately 90% of which occur a single time. Roughly 4.2% of the sample rests with the top ten.

Each collaborating institution followed its own protocols to collect whole blood in K2EDTA tubes. For TCRbeta analysis, collaborators shipped samples as frozen whole blood, isolated PBMCs, or DNA extracted from either of those sample types. In this sample, this clone turned up a few times. Its antigen is currently not known. Base qualities are not at hand, and no much larger clone is one base apart. Input material: peripheral blood. The sequence was collected from a man in his fifties with acute or convalescent COVID-19.

CDR3 loop: CASSLSVLQANTEAFF. The DNA sequence follows: TGTGCCAGCAGCCTGAGTGTGCTTCAAGCTAACACTGAAGCTTTCTTT. This chain joins TRBV5-4 to TRBJ1-1; there is no confident call for the D gene. CDR1 and CDR2 are drawn from the germline V gene (reference sequence): SGHNT, YYREEE. Trimming at the junction amounts to 4 bases on V and 2 bases on J, and the germline ends lie 18 bases apart. The CDR3 goes from the cysteine to the phenylalanine over 16 residues. Only CDR3 DNA is held: 48 bases, read in frame from base 1.